This T cell receptor beta chain emerged from a study of cytomegalovirus exposure and HLA in healthy donors. Study as a whole: Ancestry clustering placed more than 80% of several hundred genotyped donors in the Caucasian-associated cluster. Study outcomes and limitations: Reports indicated that the classifier achieved high specificity and sensitivity in diagnosing cytomegalovirus status. TCR beta V segments were, for the most part, productive about 87% or about 30% of the time in an earlier analysis. Later on, an analysis tied over 15,000 TCR beta sequences to HLA alleles at 0.05 false discovery rate.

Germline trimming cut 8 bases from V and 8 bases from J; bases unmatched to any gene: 7. The CDR3 runs to 14 residues. The germline V gene encodes CDR1 SNHLY and CDR2 FYNNEI. The PCR employed 60 Vbeta primers together with 13 Jbeta primers. Libraries were prepared by immunoSEQ multiplex PCR; TCRdb keeps only in-frame clonotypes and omits some of them. The data hold about 110,000 clones, with approximately 83% observed a single time. Note on this clone: Its matching antigen is unknown.

The chain uses TRBV2 and TRBJ1-6; TRBD1 aligns across 9 bases. The sequence derives from a middle-aged man in good health and CMV-seronegative. Sequences were obtained from PBMCs. CDR3 sequence reads: CASRSGQGDSPLHF. CDR3 in DNA: TGTGCCAGCCGCTCGGGACAGGGAGATTCACCCCTCCACTTT.